This entry concerns a single T cell receptor beta chain. The germline gives CDR1 MNHEY, CDR2 SMNVEV (reference sequence). The CDR3 sequence is 17 residues long. With 5 bases clipped from V and 5 bases from J, the junction kept 8 bases outside the gene matches. Libraries were prepared by immunoSEQ multiplex PCR; TCRdb keeps only in-frame clonotypes and omits some of them. The table has roughly 60,000 clones, 75% to 95% seen once; the top ten hold about 3.7%. This entry is derived from a study of technical replicates of blood from several donors. What was sequenced was PBMCs. The rearrangement uses TRBV27 and TRBJ2-3, with 15 bases matching TRBD2. The source is a human donor in good health. Some clones in this sample may be carry-over from other donors' samples. This CDR3 reads CASSRRTSGRAGDTQYF. The CDR3 DNA sequence: TGTGCCAGCAGTCGGAGGACTAGCGGGAGGGCAGGAGATACGCAGTATTTT.